The clone carrying this TCR beta chain has at least ten counts. This specimen belongs to a study of metastatic and nonmetastatic thyroid tumors. Looking at the study overall: Comparison of repertoires was carried out across blood and tumor or nodule tissue from malignant and benign thyroid patients.

In the original workflow: Differences in CDR3 between clinicopathological groups were drawn on to build a classifier intended to discriminate distant-metastatic papillary thyroid cancer patients. MiXCR reprocessed the PCR reads for TCRdb. The V and J calls reflect TCRdb's pipeline rather than the authors' work. The repertoire holds over 30,000 clones, approximately 32% seen once, with less than 9.5% in the top ten. This CDR3 is built from 11 residues. Between the trimmed V and J ends, which lost 5 bases and 4 bases, there was a span of 8 bases. Germline assignment: CDR1 SQVTM and CDR2 ANQGSEA. Not a single patient had been given any form of treatment at any point before undergoing thyroid surgery.

The source material was blood. The sequence came from a female donor with papillary thyroid cancer or a benign thyroid nodule (not recorded which). Some clones in this sample may be carry-over from other donors' samples. The rearrangement links TRBV29-1 to TRBJ1-2; D is ambiguous. In DNA form, the CDR3 reads TGCAGCGTTTATACAGTCTATGGCTACACCTTC. Amino acids: CSVYTVYGYTF.